These 21 T cell receptor beta chains came from one sample sequenced in a study of sequential checkpoint blockade in melanoma. The treatment denotes: randomized to nivolumab then ipilimumab (arm A) or the reverse (arm B). Using immunoSEQ multiplex PCR, the repertoire was profiled, and TCRdb retains in-frame clones only, with some absent. This sample has approximately 10,000 clones, with more than 65% found just once. This specimen was CD8+ T cells sorted from blood (inferred from file names), taken from a patient given nivolumab and ipilimumab in sequence. The receptors here all came from a human donor with melanoma.

The rearrangement joins TRBV5-6 to TRBJ2-3, with a possible D match to TRBD2 (6 bases). With 3 bases removed from V and 2 bases from J, the gap between germline ends came to 13 bases. The CDR3 runs 15 residues. Germline CDR1 reads SGHDT; CDR2 reads YYEEEE. The CDR3 spells CASSWAEGFTDTQYF. The CDR3 DNA reads as TGTGCCAGCAGCTGGGCGGAGGGTTTCACAGATACGCAGTATTTT.

The CDR3 DNA reads TGTGCCAGCAGCAACCCCCGGACAGGGCCAAATTCTGGAAACACCATATATTTT. Amino acid sequence: CASSNPRTGPNSGNTIYF. V gene TRBV9 combines with J gene TRBJ1-3; 8 nucleotides align to TRBD1. This CDR3 spans 18 amino acids. The V gene's germline CDR1 is SGDLS and CDR2 YYNGEE. The trim removed 4 bases at V and 1 base at J, leaving 13 bases unmatched.

The genes are TRBV11-2 and TRBJ2-7; no clear D gene. The germline V gene has CDR1 SGHAT and CDR2 FQNNGV. V gave up 4 bases and J gave up 6 bases, with 10 bases separating them. CDR3 length equals 12 residues. This chain's CDR3 is CASSSPRVEQYF. CDR3 coding DNA: TGTGCCAGCAGCTCCCCCCGGGTCGAGCAGTACTTC.

This clone ranks as large. This chain joins TRBV28 and TRBJ2-7; 9 nucleotides match TRBD2. CDR1 MDHEN and CDR2 SYDVKM come from the germline V gene. The J segment lost 0 bases and the V segment lost 7 bases, leaving 13 bases of the junction unmatched. The CDR3 spans 17 residues. The CDR3 DNA reads as TGTGCCAGCATTTCCCGGTTGAGGACTAGCGTCTCCTACGAGCAGTACTTC. It specifies CASISRLRTSVSYEQYF.

This chain joins TRBV6-1 and TRBJ2-1; TRBD2 agrees at 13 bases. Germline loops: CDR1 MNHNS, CDR2 SASEGT. The CDR3 spans 15 residues. V shed 0 bases and J 7 bases; nucleotides not matched to a gene: 0. The CDR3 loop reads CASSEATSGGNEQFF. The CDR3 bases are TGTGCCAGCAGTGAAGCGACTAGCGGGGGGAATGAGCAGTTCTTC.

This clone has only one observation. The genes are TRBV9 and TRBJ1-2, with D possibly TRBD1 on 5 matching bases. The germline V gene has CDR1 SGDLS and CDR2 YYNGEE. Trimming took 4 bases from V and 1 from J, leaving 14 bases between them. This CDR3 contains 15 residues. The CDR3 protein is CASSNGQRGNYGYTF. For the CDR3, the DNA is TGTGCCAGCAGCAACGGACAAAGGGGTAACTATGGCTACACCTTC.

This clone has just a few counts. This specimen includes other DNA sequences encoding the same CDR3. This chain links TRBV7-9 with TRBJ2-3, with D possibly TRBD2 on 6 matching bases. Germline values: CDR1 SEHNR, CDR2 FQNEAQ (reference sequence). V dropped 7 bases and J dropped 2 bases, with 16 bases sitting between them. This CDR3 region has 15 residues. CDR3 amino acids: CASTPRGISTDTQYF. The CDR3 DNA is TGTGCCAGCACCCCTCGGGGGATATCCACAGATACGCAGTATTTT.

This chain links TRBV7-9 with TRBJ2-3, with D tentatively TRBD1 (6 bases). The germline V and J ends were trimmed by 3 bases and 2 bases, with 12 bases remaining between them. This CDR3 region has 15 residues. Germline V lookup: CDR1 SEHNR, CDR2 FQNEAQ (reference sequence). The CDR3 coding sequence is TGTGCCAGCAGCTTCGCTGGACAGTTCACAGATACGCAGTATTTT. It specifies CASSFAGQFTDTQYF.

For this clone: The germline gene is not matched at one end of the junction; a read error may be the cause. At the DNA level, this CDR3 is encoded by other sequences in the same sample as well. The chain has TRBV19 and TRBJ2-7; 8 bases are a match to TRBD2. This CDR3 is built from 14 residues. The germline V gene has CDR1 LNHDA and CDR2 SQIVND (reference sequence). The CDR3 nucleotides read TGCGCCAGTAGTATTGGCGGGGGGACCTACGAGCAGTACTTC. This codes for CASSIGGGTYEQYF.

The chain has TRBV7-9 and TRBJ2-1; the D gene is possibly TRBD2 (6 bases). Looked up from germline, CDR1 is SEHNR and CDR2 is FQNEAQ (reference sequence). There are 14 residues in the CDR3. V dropped 3 bases and J dropped 6 bases, with 12 bases sitting between them. The CDR3 loop reads CASSFRDGGNEQFF. The CDR3 DNA reads as TGTGCCAGCAGCTTCCGGGACGGGGGCAATGAGCAGTTCTTC.

This chain links TRBV6-5 with TRBJ2-5, with TRBD2 matching 12 bases. This CDR3 has 15 amino acids. V shed 7 bases and J 5 bases; nucleotides not matched to a gene: 8. Germline V lookup: CDR1 MNHEY, CDR2 SVGAGI. CDR3 in DNA: TGTGCCAGCACCCCCCTAGCGGGAGGGTTGGAGACCCAGTACTTC. Protein: CASTPLAGGLETQYF.

V gene TRBV9 combines with J gene TRBJ1-5, with unresolved D. The CDR3 loop spans 13 amino acids. The germline V gene has CDR1 SGDLS and CDR2 YYNGEE. With 0 bases removed from V and 6 bases from J, the gap between germline ends came to 7 bases. CDR3 bases: TGTGCCAGCAGCGTAGATGCGAGTCAGCCCCAGCATTTT. Its protein product is CASSVDASQPQHF.

The rearrangement uses TRBV7-9 and TRBJ2-7, with a possible D match to TRBD1 (6 bases). The CDR3 totals 16 residues. The germline V gene has CDR1 SEHNR and CDR2 FQNEAQ (reference sequence). V lost 4 bases and J 2 bases, leaving 18 bases between the germline ends. CDR3 DNA sequence: TGTGCCAGCAGCTCTCCTTCCACCGACAGGCCCTACGAGCAGTACTTC. Amino acids: CASSSPSTDRPYEQYF.

The chain uses TRBV10-3 and TRBJ2-7; 7 bases are a match to TRBD1. The CDR3 sequence is 12 residues long. Germline lookup yields CDR1 ENHRY and CDR2 SYGVKD. J was trimmed by 3 bases and V by 6 bases; bases with no gene match: 2. CDR3 sequence (DNA): TGTGCCATCAGCCGGGACAGCTACGAGCAGTACTTC. As protein: CAISRDSYEQYF.

The chain uses TRBV4-2 and TRBJ2-1; 9 bases agree with TRBD1. CDR1 LGHNA and CDR2 YNFKEQ come from the germline V gene. Trimming took 4 bases from V and 7 from J; bases not matched to a gene: 8. The CDR3 has 15 amino acids. CDR3 sequence: CASSPGTGFSNEQFF. The CDR3 DNA sequence: TGTGCCAGCAGCCCCGGGACAGGGTTTTCGAATGAGCAGTTCTTC.

This chain joins TRBV25-1 and TRBJ2-5; D might be TRBD1 (5 bases). Between the trimmed V and J ends, which lost 0 bases and 11 bases, there was a span of 22 bases. The length of the CDR3 is 16 residues. CDR1 and CDR2 from the germline V gene are MGHDK and SYGVNS. This chain's CDR3 is CASSEYRAGLSEEQYF. CDR3 sequence (DNA): TGTGCCAGCAGTGAATACAGGGCAGGGCTGTCGGAAGAGCAGTACTTC.

The V call is TRBV6-6, the J call TRBJ2-7, with 10 bases that match TRBD1. V lost 5 bases to trimming and J lost 3 bases; unmatched junction nucleotides: 4. The CDR3 sequence is 14 residues long. CDR1 is MNHNY and CDR2 is SVGAGI in the germline V gene (reference sequence). As DNA, the CDR3 is TGTGCCAGCAGTACGGGACAGGGGTACTACGAGCAGTACTTC. Translated: CASSTGQGYYEQYF.

This clone was seen a handful of times. The chain joins TRBV15 to TRBJ1-1; 7 bases are a match to TRBD1. The V and J ends lost 0 bases and 3 bases, in that order; junction bases with no gene match: 1. The germline CDR1 and CDR2 sequences are LNHNV and YYDKDF (reference sequence). The CDR3 covers 14 residues. CDR3 coding DNA: TGTGCCACCAGCAGAGAGACAGGGTACACTGAAGCTTTCTTT. This codes for CATSRETGYTEAFF.

V and J are TRBV13 and TRBJ2-7; TRBD2 agrees at 9 bases. The CDR3 length is 13 residues. Germline loops: CDR1 PRHDT, CDR2 FYEKMQ (reference sequence). The J segment lost 3 bases and the V segment lost 3 bases, leaving 0 bases of the junction unmatched. The CDR3 region has the DNA TGTGCCAGCAGCTTGACTAGCGGCTACGAGCAGTACTTC. Translating it yields CASSLTSGYEQYF.

V is TRBV9 and J is TRBJ1-6, with a possible D match to TRBD1 (5 bases). This CDR3 has 16 residues. The V end was cut by 4 bases, the J end by 9 bases, with 20 bases between. The germline V gene encodes CDR1 SGDLS and CDR2 YYNGEE. The CDR3 DNA reads as TGTGCCAGCAGCCCCCGACCGGCAGGGCAAAGTTCACCCCTCCACTTT. The encoded protein is CASSPRPAGQSSPLHF.

Only one count was recorded for this clone. This chain connects TRBV11-1 to TRBJ2-5; TRBD1 might be the D (5 bases). Trimming took 5 bases from V and 1 from J, leaving 14 bases between them. CDR1 and CDR2 from the germline V gene are SGHAT and FQDESV (reference sequence). There are 15 residues in the CDR3. CDR3 region: CASSPHQGTQETQYF. For the CDR3, the DNA is TGTGCCAGCAGCCCTCATCAGGGTACCCAAGAGACCCAGTACTTC.